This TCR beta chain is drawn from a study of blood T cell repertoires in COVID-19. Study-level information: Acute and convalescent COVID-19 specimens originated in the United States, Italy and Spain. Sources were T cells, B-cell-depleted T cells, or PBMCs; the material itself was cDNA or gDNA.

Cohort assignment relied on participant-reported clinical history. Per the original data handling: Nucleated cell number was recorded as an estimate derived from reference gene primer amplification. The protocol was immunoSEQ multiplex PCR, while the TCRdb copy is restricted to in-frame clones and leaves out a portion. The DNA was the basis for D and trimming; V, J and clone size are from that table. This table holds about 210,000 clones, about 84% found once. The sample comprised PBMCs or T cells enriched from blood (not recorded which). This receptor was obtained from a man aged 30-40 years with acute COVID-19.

CDR3 sequence: CASSHLWAASGQFF. DNA for the CDR3: TGTGCCAGCAGCCACCTATGGGCCGCAAGTGGGCAGTTCTTC. V usage is TRBV11-2 and J usage is TRBJ2-1; unclear D gene. The V and J ends lost 5 bases and 12 bases respectively, with 20 bases between them. This CDR3 has 14 amino acids. The germline V gene has CDR1 SGHAT and CDR2 FQNNGV. The full variable domain, with the rest looked up from reference TRBV11-2 and TRBJ2-1, is EAGVAQSPRYKIIEKRQSVAFWCNPISGHATLYWYQQILGQGPKLLIQFQNNGVVDDSQLPKDRFSAERLKGVDSTLKIQPAKLEDSAVYLCASSHLWAASGQFFGPGTRLTVL.